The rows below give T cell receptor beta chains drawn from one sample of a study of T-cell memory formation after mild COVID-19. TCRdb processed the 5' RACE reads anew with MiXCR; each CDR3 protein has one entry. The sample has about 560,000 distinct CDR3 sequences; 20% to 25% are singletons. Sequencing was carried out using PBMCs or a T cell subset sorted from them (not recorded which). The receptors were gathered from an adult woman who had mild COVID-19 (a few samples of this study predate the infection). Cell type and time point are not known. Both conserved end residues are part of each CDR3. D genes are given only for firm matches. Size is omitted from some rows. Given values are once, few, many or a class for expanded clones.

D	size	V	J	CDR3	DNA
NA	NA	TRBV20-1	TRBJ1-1	CSASVVGGATTEAFF	TGCAGTGCTAGCGTGGTCGGCGGGGCGACCACTGAAGCTTTCTTT
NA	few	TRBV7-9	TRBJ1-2	CASSPWGGTEKANYGYTF	TGTGCCAGCAGCCCCTGGGGGGGAACGGAAAAAGCTAACTATGGCTACACCTTC
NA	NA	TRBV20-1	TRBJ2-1	CSARDRRESNEQFF	TGCAGTGCTAGAGATCGCCGGGAGTCCAATGAGCAGTTCTTC
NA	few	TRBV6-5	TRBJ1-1	CASHTVGGQGTEAFF	TGTGCCAGCCACACGGTGGGGGGGCAGGGTACTGAAGCTTTCTTT
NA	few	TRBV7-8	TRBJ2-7	CASSRRRPGLGEQYF	TGTGCCAGCAGCCGAAGGCGGCCAGGGTTGGGCGAGCAGTACTTC
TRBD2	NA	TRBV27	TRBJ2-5	CASSLTSGGWETQYF	TGTGCCAGCAGCCTGACTAGCGGGGGCTGGGAGACCCAGTACTTC
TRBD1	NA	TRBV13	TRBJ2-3	CASSIRTGPGTDTQYF	TGTGCCAGCAGTATTAGGACAGGGCCTGGCACAGATACGCAGTATTTT
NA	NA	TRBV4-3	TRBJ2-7	CASSQDLIASYEQYF	TGCGCCAGCAGCCAAGACCTAATCGCCTCCTACGAGCAGTACTTC
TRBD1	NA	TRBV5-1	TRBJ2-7	CASSTSQGVLYEQYF	TGCGCCAGCAGCACAAGCCAGGGGGTTCTGTACGAGCAGTACTTC
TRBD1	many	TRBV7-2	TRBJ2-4	CASSLTGRTGVGAKNIQYF	TGTGCCAGCAGCTTGACCGGAAGGACAGGGGTAGGAGCCAAAAACATTCAGTACTTC
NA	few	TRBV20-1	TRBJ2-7	CSARDPKGASYEQYF	TGCAGTGCTAGGGACCCAAAGGGAGCCTCCTACGAGCAGTACTTC
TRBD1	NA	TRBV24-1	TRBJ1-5	CATNPQGVSNQPQHF	TGTGCCACCAACCCTCAGGGGGTAAGCAATCAGCCCCAGCATTTT
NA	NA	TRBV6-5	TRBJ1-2	CASSYSRGGNGYTF	TGTGCCAGCAGTTACTCTAGAGGGGGGAATGGCTACACCTTC
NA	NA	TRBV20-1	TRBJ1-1	CSAPGTGRNTEAFF	TGCAGTGCACCCGGGACGGGAAGGAACACTGAAGCTTTCTTT
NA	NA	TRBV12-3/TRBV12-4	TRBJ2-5	CASTQRGNQETQYF	TGTGCCAGCACCCAAAGGGGGAACCAAGAGACCCAGTACTTC